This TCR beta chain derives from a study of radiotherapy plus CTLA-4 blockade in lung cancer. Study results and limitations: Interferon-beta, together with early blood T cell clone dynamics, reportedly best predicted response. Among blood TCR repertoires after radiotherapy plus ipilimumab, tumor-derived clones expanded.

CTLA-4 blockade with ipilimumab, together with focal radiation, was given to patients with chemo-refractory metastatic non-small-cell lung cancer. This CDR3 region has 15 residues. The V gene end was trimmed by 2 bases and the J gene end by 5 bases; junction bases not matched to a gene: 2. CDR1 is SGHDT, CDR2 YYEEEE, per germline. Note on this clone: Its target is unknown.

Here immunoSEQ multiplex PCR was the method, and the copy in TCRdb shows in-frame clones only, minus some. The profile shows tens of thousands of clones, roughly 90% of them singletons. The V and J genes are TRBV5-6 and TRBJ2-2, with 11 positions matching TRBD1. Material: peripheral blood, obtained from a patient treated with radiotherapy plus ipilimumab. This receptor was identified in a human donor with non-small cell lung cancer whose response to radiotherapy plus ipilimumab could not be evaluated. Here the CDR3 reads CASSFRDRGTGELFF. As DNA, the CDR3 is TGTGCCAGCAGCTTCAGGGACAGGGGGACCGGGGAGCTGTTTTTT.